What follows are 8 T cell receptor beta chains derived from one specimen sequenced in a study of T-cell memory formation after mild COVID-19. TCRdb called the 5' RACE reads again in MiXCR, with one record for every CDR3 protein. Among 310,000 or so distinct CDR3 sequences listed, about 15% were seen once. The specimen sequenced was PBMCs or a T cell subset sorted from them (not recorded which). These receptors were taken from a man younger than 30 who had mild COVID-19 (a few samples of this study predate the infection). Cell type and time point are not known.

This rearrangement joins TRBV6-6 to TRBJ2-1; 9 bases match TRBD2. Germline assignment: CDR1 MNHNY and CDR2 SVGAGI (reference sequence). J lost 9 bases, V lost 3 bases, and 9 bases had no gene match. The CDR3 totals 15 residues. The CDR3, as DNA: TGTGCCAGCAGTTATGGGGGCGGGGGGGCCGTTGAGCAGTTCTTC. It encodes CASSYGGGGAVEQFF.

The rearrangement joins TRBV6-2 or TRBV6-3 to TRBJ1-5, with D uncertain. V was cut by 6 bases and J by 5 bases, with 20 bases left in between. Germline CDR1 MNHEY, CDR2 SVGEGT. This CDR3 has 16 amino acids. The DNA of the CDR3 is TGTGCCAGCAGATCTTACCGGGCAAACTATGATCAGCCCCAGCATTTT. Protein sequence: CASRSYRANYDQPQHF.

J is TRBJ2-5 and V is TRBV5-1; 8 bases line up with TRBD1. The CDR3 sequence is 15 residues long. V lost 3 bases and J lost 6; bases outside the gene matches: 10. The germline CDR1 and CDR2 sequences are SGHRS and YFSETQ. CDR3 nucleotide sequence: TGCGCCAGCAGCTCACCACAGGGGGAGAGGAAGACCCAGTACTTC. Amino acids: CASSSPQGERKTQYF.

This clonotype appeared many times. This rearrangement joins TRBV7-6 to TRBJ2-1, with D perhaps TRBD2 (6 bases). The V and J ends lost 1 base and 2 bases respectively, with 15 bases between them. The CDR3 is made up of 17 amino acids. CDR1 is SGHVS, CDR2 FNYEAQ, per germline. The CDR3 sequence: CASSLVVGTFTYNEQFF. CDR3 bases: TGTGCCAGCAGCTTAGTCGTCGGGACTTTTACCTACAATGAGCAGTTCTTC.

The rearrangement links TRBV4-3 to TRBJ1-1; perhaps TRBD1 as D (6 bases). This CDR3 is built from 14 residues. V gave up 1 base and J gave up 6 bases, with 12 bases separating them. The germline V gene has CDR1 LGHNA and CDR2 YSLEER. CDR3 sequence reads: CASSQGGQGPEAFF. DNA of the CDR3: TGCGCCAGCAGCCAAGGGGGGCAGGGCCCTGAAGCTTTCTTT.

This clonotype was counted only a few times. The chain is built from TRBV3-1 and TRBJ1-5; D unresolved. CDR1 LGHDT and CDR2 YNNKEL come from the germline V gene (reference sequence). V gave up 0 bases and J gave up 3 bases, with 9 bases separating them. The CDR3 has 15 residues. The CDR3 region is CASSQDGRTNQPQHF. The CDR3 region has the DNA TGTGCCAGCAGCCAAGATGGACGAACCAATCAGCCCCAGCATTTT. Filled out from reference TRBV3-1 and TRBJ1-5, the complete variable domain reads DTAVSQTPKYLVTQMGNDKSIKCEQNLGHDTMYWYKQDSKKFLKIMFSYNNKELIINETVPNRFSPKSPDKAHLNLHINSLELGDSAVYFCASSQDGRTNQPQHFGDGTRLSIL.

This clonotype has a handful of counts. The chain recombines TRBV20-1 with TRBJ2-5; TRBD1 might be the D (6 bases). Germline assignment: CDR1 DFQATT and CDR2 SNEGSKA (reference sequence). V was shortened by 7 bases and J by 4 bases, with 10 bases between the two germline ends. CDR3 length equals 11 residues. Here the CDR3 DNA reads TGCAGTGTCAGGGGCAGAGAGACCCAGTACTTC. The encoded protein is CSVRGRETQYF.

This chain joins TRBV5-4 and TRBJ1-1; 9 bases are a match to TRBD1. The junction had 3 bases not matched to a gene; V was cut back by 5 bases and J by 4 bases. Per the germline V gene, CDR1 is SGHNT and CDR2 is YYREEE (reference sequence). The CDR3 totals 13 residues. CDR3 nucleotide sequence: TGTGCCAGCAGGCTGACAGGGGGCACTGAAGCTTTCTTT. Its translation: CASRLTGGTEAFF.